What follows are 5 T cell receptor beta chains derived from one specimen sequenced in a study of cytomegalovirus exposure and HLA in healthy donors. PCR employed 60 Vbeta and 13 Jbeta primers. Assay: immunoSEQ multiplex PCR; the TCRdb copy retains only in-frame clones and omits some. The data contain 150,000 to 200,000 clones, roughly 80% of them singletons. Material: PBMCs. The receptor set was obtained from a man younger than 45 in good health and CMV-seropositive.

The V and J genes are TRBV4-2 and TRBJ2-5; TRBD2 might be the D (6 bases). Per germline, CDR1 LGHNA and CDR2 YNFKEQ. This CDR3 comprises 17 residues. Trimming took off 0 bases at V and 5 bases at J, with 19 bases between the two ends. The CDR3 loop reads CASSQDPPSDGRETQYF. DNA of the CDR3: TGTGCCAGCAGCCAAGATCCGCCTAGCGATGGGAGGGAGACCCAGTACTTC.

The chain links TRBV28 to TRBJ2-1; 10 nucleotides match TRBD2. The germline gives CDR1 MDHEN, CDR2 SYDVKM. The CDR3 extends over 16 amino acids. Germline trimming cut 5 bases from V and 0 bases from J; bases unmatched to any gene: 4. CDR3 sequence: CASSRTSGGSYNEQFF. DNA of the CDR3: TGTGCCAGCAGTCGGACTAGCGGAGGCTCCTACAATGAGCAGTTCTTC. Full variable domain (missing parts from reference TRBV28 and TRBJ2-1): DVKVTQSSRYLVKRTGEKVFLECVQDMDHENMFWYRQDPGLGLRLIYFSYDVKMKEKGDIPEGYSVSREKKERFSLILESASTNQTSMYLCASSRTSGGSYNEQFFGPGTRLTVL.

This clone was seen just once. The chain employs TRBV6-1 and TRBJ2-5, with 9 bases fitting TRBD2. Germline-derived CDR1 and CDR2 are MNHNS and SASEGT. V gave up 5 bases and J gave up 9 bases; unmatched junction bases: 10. This CDR3 spans 14 amino acids. The CDR3 DNA is TGTGCCAGCAGTAATGGGGCGGGAGGGGAGGCCCAGTACTTC. Its translation is CASSNGAGGEAQYF.

This sequence joins TRBV5-1 and TRBJ2-5, with a possible D match to TRBD2 (7 bases). The better agreement between TRBJ2-7 and the DNA end casts doubt on the J call. Germline CDR1 is SGHRS and CDR2 is YFSETQ. The CDR3 totals 14 residues. The chain's CDR3 is CASNDRGADYEQYF. In nucleotides, the CDR3 is TGCGCCAGCAACGATCGGGGGGCCGACTACGAGCAGTACTTC.

The chain links TRBV5-1 to TRBJ1-1; perhaps TRBD1 as D (6 bases). The CDR3 spans 15 residues. V lost 0 bases, J lost 1 base, and 10 bases lay in between. CDR1 is SGHRS and CDR2 is YFSETQ in the germline V gene. The CDR3 reads CASSLAGGANTEAFF. DNA for the CDR3: TGCGCCAGCAGCTTGGCCGGGGGGGCGAACACTGAAGCTTTCTTT.